These 18 T cell receptor beta chains were all obtained from the same sample, sequenced in a study of CD4 T cells in relation to SARS-CoV-2 and coronaviruses. TCRdb's table, derived via immunoSEQ multiplex PCR, lists solely in-frame clones and lacks some. The repertoire holds about 37,000 clones, roughly 85% seen once, with more than 3.5% in the top ten. These receptors' targets are unknown. Sequencing was done on a sample of naive CD4+ T cells from PBMCs, cultured in vitro. Sample subset: naive CD4+ T cells isolated by negative enrichment. All receptors come from an adult with COVID-19.

CDR3 in amino acids: CAWSSGTDYEQYF. CDR3 DNA: TGTGCCTGGAGTAGCGGTACAGACTACGAGCAGTACTTC. The chain links TRBV30 to TRBJ2-7; D is perhaps TRBD2 (5 bases). V lost 2 bases and J 3 bases, leaving 11 bases between the germline ends. The CDR3 is 13 residues long. Germline V gene lookup returns CDR1 GTSNPN and CDR2 SVGIG (reference sequence).

The chain recombines TRBV24-1 with TRBJ2-3; 9 bases are shared with TRBD1. V lost 3 bases and J lost 0; bases outside the gene matches: 6. The CDR3 runs 17 residues. The germline gives CDR1 KGHDR, CDR2 SFDVKD. The CDR3 loop is CATSDIRDRVSTDTQYF. The DNA of the CDR3 is TGTGCCACCAGTGATATCCGGGACAGGGTGAGCACAGATACGCAGTATTTT.

The chain joins TRBV18 to TRBJ2-7; D gene uncertain. Germline assignment: CDR1 KGHSH and CDR2 LQKENI. The CDR3 runs 12 residues. Trimming removed 3 bases at V and 3 bases at J, with 6 bases between. The chain's CDR3 is CASSPGRYEQYF. In DNA form, the CDR3 reads TGTGCCAGCTCACCTGGCCGCTACGAGCAGTACTTC.

This chain joins TRBV5-1 and TRBJ2-3; 8 positions match TRBD2. After removal of 2 bases from V and 6 bases from J, the junction contained 8 bases not matched to a gene. The CDR3 runs 15 residues. CDR1 and CDR2 from the germline V gene are SGHRS and YFSETQ. The CDR3 sequence is CASSFGLATFDTQYF. The DNA of the CDR3 is TGCGCCAGCAGCTTTGGACTAGCTACTTTCGATACGCAGTATTTT. Filled out from reference TRBV5-1 and TRBJ2-3, the complete variable domain reads KAGVTQTPRYLIKTRGQQVTLSCSPISGHRSVSWYQQTPGQGLQFLFEYFSETQRNKGNFPGRFSGRQFSNSRSEMNVSTLELGDSALYLCASSFGLATFDTQYFGPGTRLTVL.

The rearrangement links TRBV7-3 to TRBJ2-5, with a possible D match to TRBD1 (5 bases). The V and J ends lost 3 bases and 5 bases respectively, with 16 bases between them. This CDR3 spans 15 amino acids. CDR1 and CDR2 (germline): SGHTA, FQGTGA. CDR3 amino acids: CASSLGGRDEETQYF. The CDR3, as DNA: TGTGCCAGCAGCTTGGGCGGCAGGGATGAGGAGACCCAGTACTTC.

The chain uses TRBV28 and TRBJ1-2; the match to TRBD1 covers 8 bases. CDR3 length equals 12 residues. Germline values: CDR1 MDHEN, CDR2 SYDVKM. Trimming cost V 10 bases and J 5 bases; bases outside gene matches: 6. CDR3 loop: CATEDRAYGYTF. The CDR3, as DNA: TGTGCCACCGAGGACAGGGCTTATGGCTACACCTTC.

V gene TRBV24-1 combines with J gene TRBJ2-3; 7 nucleotides agree with TRBD2. The trim removed 3 bases at V and 0 bases at J, leaving 5 bases unmatched. From germline, CDR1 is KGHDR and CDR2 SFDVKD. The length of the CDR3 is 16 residues. CDR3 DNA sequence: TGTGCCACCAGTGATAGGACGCGGGGGAGCACAGATACGCAGTATTTT. Protein: CATSDRTRGSTDTQYF.

J is TRBJ2-3 and V is TRBV3-1 (or the pseudogene TRBV3-2); D not resolved. The CDR3 covers 15 residues. Germline V gene data show CDR1 as LGHDT and CDR2 as YNNKEL (reference sequence). V was pared by 1 base and J by 5 bases, with 13 bases between. The CDR3 bases are TGTGCCAGCAGCCAAGGTTTCGACCTTCAAGATACGCAGTATTTT. Its protein product is CASSQGFDLQDTQYF.

The chain has TRBV9 and TRBJ1-1; no reliable D call. Trimming removed 0 bases from V and 0 bases from J, with 9 bases in between. The germline gives CDR1 SGDLS, CDR2 YYNGEE. The CDR3 length is 15 residues. CDR3: CASSVGGDMNTEAFF. CDR3 nucleotides: TGTGCCAGCAGCGTAGGGGGAGACATGAACACTGAAGCTTTCTTT.

The chain has TRBV19 and TRBJ1-1; tentatively, D is TRBD1 (6 bases). The CDR3 consists of 14 residues. The V end was cut by 3 bases, the J end by 4 bases, with 12 bases between. The germline CDR1 and CDR2 sequences are LNHDA and SQIVND (reference sequence). CDR3 in DNA: TGTGCCAGTAGTATTCGGGGGCCTGGCACTGAAGCTTTCTTT. Its protein is CASSIRGPGTEAFF.

The V gene is TRBV2, the J gene TRBJ2-1; possibly TRBD2 for D (5 bases). Germline V gene sequence: CDR1 SNHLY, CDR2 FYNNEI. V was clipped by 9 bases and J by 9 bases, with 21 bases between them. The CDR3 length is 14 residues. CDR3 region: CARLDPTLSTEQFF. The CDR3 DNA follows: TGTGCCAGACTAGACCCGACCCTGTCCACTGAGCAGTTCTTC.

The chain couples TRBV29-1 to TRBJ2-1; D perhaps matches TRBD1 (6 bases). Trimming took off 3 bases at V and 0 bases at J, with 18 bases between the two ends. In germline, CDR1 is SQVTM, CDR2 ANQGSEA. This CDR3 contains 17 residues. The CDR3 DNA reads TGCAGCGTTGATGGCGACCCAGAAGGGGGCTCCTACAATGAGCAGTTCTTC. Encoded protein: CSVDGDPEGGSYNEQFF.

The V call is TRBV10-3, the J call TRBJ2-2, with 14 bases lining up with TRBD2. This CDR3 is 15 amino acids long. Trimming at V came to 6 bases and at J to 6 bases, leaving 3 bases not matched to a gene. The germline gives CDR1 ENHRY, CDR2 SYGVKD. CDR3 DNA: TGTGCCATCAGGGGGACTAGCGGGAGTTCCGGGGAGCTGTTTTTT. Protein sequence: CAIRGTSGSSGELFF.

The chain is built from TRBV15 and TRBJ2-2; 7 nucleotides agree with TRBD2. Germline V gene data show CDR1 as LNHNV and CDR2 as YYDKDF (reference sequence). V was clipped by 0 bases and J by 7 bases; unmatched bases: 11. The CDR3 length is 17 residues. The CDR3 sequence is CATSRDVGAGRDGELFF. The DNA of the CDR3 is TGTGCCACCAGCAGAGATGTAGGAGCGGGAAGGGACGGGGAGCTGTTTTTT.

The chain links TRBV9 to TRBJ2-1, with a weak D call TRBD2 (5 bases). The CDR3 loop spans 14 amino acids. V gave up 4 bases and J gave up 2 bases, with 10 bases separating them. From germline, CDR1 is SGDLS and CDR2 YYNGEE. CDR3 sequence (DNA): TGTGCCAGCAGCCGCGGGCTTCCCTACAATGAGCAGTTCTTC. Its translation: CASSRGLPYNEQFF.

This clone has only one observation. The chain combines TRBV12-3 or TRBV12-4 with TRBJ1-2; no firm D call. The CDR3 extends over 11 amino acids. Deletions cut 1 base from V and 4 bases from J, with 1 base between. CDR3 DNA: TGTGCCAGCAGTTTAGTCTATGGCTACACCTTC. This gives the protein CASSLVYGYTF.

This clone was picked up a small number of times. This chain links TRBV3-1 (or the pseudogene TRBV3-2) with TRBJ1-1, with unresolved D. The V end lost 0 bases, the J end lost 1 base, and 3 bases lay between the germline ends. The germline V gene has CDR1 LGHDT and CDR2 YNNKEL (reference sequence). This CDR3 has 13 amino acids. The CDR3 coding sequence is TGTGCCAGCAGCCAAGAACCGAACACTGAAGCTTTCTTT. It codes for CASSQEPNTEAFF.

The V call is TRBV5-1, the J call TRBJ2-1; TRBD2 aligns across 11 bases. This CDR3 is built from 18 residues. Germline CDR1 reads SGHRS; CDR2 reads YFSETQ. With V trimmed by 1 base and J by 1 base, 7 bases remained unmatched. CDR3 region: CASSLTSGSLSSYNEQFF. The CDR3 DNA is TGCGCCAGCAGCTTGACTAGCGGGAGTCTCTCGTCCTACAATGAGCAGTTCTTC.